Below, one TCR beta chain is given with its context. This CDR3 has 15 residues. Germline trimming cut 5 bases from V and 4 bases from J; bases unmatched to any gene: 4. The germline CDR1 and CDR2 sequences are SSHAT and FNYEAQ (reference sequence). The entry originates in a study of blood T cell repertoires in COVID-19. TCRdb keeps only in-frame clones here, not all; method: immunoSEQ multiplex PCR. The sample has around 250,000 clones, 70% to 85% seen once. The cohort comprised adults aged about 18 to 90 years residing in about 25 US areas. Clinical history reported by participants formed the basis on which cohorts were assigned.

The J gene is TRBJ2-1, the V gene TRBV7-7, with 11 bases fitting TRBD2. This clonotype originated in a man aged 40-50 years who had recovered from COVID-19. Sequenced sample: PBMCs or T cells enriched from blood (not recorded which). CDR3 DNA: TGTGCCAGCAGCCTTAGCGGGGGGGTTTACAATGAGCAGTTCTTC. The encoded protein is CASSLSGGVYNEQFF.